This T cell receptor beta chain emerged from a study of T cell changes during pregnancy in multiple sclerosis. Comments on this clone: This sample includes further DNA sequences coding for the same CDR3.

Produced via immunoSEQ multiplex PCR; TCRdb's table is partial and in-frame only. The table shows about 92,000 clones, with under 95% occurring only once. The CDR3 runs to 14 residues. Germline assignment: CDR1 MNHEY and CDR2 SVGAGI. V lost 2 bases to trimming and J lost 0 bases, with 8 bases between them. The TCR sequence derives from a female donor with multiple sclerosis, enrolled in a pregnancy study. Sequencing was performed on peripheral blood, taken in the first trimester of pregnancy. J is TRBJ2-7 and V is TRBV6-5; D is unresolved. The CDR3 is CASSYGQDSYEQYF. DNA for the CDR3: TGTGCCAGCAGTTACGGGCAAGACTCCTACGAGCAGTACTTC.